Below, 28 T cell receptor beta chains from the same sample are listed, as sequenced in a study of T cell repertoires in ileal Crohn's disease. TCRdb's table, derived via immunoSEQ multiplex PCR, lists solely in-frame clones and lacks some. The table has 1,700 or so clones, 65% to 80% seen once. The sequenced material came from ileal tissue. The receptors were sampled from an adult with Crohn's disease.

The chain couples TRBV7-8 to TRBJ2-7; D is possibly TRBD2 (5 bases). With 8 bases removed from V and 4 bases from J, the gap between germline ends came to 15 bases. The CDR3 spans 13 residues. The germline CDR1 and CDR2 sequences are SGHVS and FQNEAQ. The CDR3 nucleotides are TGTGCCAGCGCGGGTCAGGACGAGTACGAGCAGTACTTC. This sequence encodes CASAGQDEYEQYF.

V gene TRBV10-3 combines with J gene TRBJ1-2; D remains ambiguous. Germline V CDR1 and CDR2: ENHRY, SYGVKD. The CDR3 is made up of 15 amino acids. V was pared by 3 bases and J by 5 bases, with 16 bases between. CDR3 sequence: CAISDLTEDFYGYTF. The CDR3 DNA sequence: TGTGCCATCAGTGATCTAACAGAAGATTTTTATGGCTACACCTTC.

CDR3: CASSAKGNRATNEKLFF. CDR3 DNA sequence: TGTGCCAGCAGCGCAAAGGGCAACAGGGCAACTAATGAAAAACTGTTTTTT. The J gene is TRBJ1-4, the V gene TRBV9; tentative D call: TRBD1 (6 bases). CDR1 and CDR2 (germline): SGDLS, YYNGEE. V shed 3 bases and J shed 0 bases, with 15 bases lying between them. The CDR3 consists of 17 residues.

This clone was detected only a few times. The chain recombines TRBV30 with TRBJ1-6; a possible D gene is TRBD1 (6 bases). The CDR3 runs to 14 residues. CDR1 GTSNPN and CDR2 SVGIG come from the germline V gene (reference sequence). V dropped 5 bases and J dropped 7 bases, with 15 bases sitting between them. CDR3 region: CAWEGRGRNSPLHF. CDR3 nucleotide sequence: TGTGCCTGGGAGGGCAGGGGTCGGAATTCACCCCTCCACTTT.

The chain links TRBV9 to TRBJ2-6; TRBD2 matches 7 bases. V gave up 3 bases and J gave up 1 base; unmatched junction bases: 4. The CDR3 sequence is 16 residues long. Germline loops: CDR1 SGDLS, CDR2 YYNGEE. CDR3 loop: CASSAWGGSGANVLTF. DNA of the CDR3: TGTGCCAGCAGCGCCTGGGGGGGGTCTGGGGCCAACGTCCTGACTTTC.

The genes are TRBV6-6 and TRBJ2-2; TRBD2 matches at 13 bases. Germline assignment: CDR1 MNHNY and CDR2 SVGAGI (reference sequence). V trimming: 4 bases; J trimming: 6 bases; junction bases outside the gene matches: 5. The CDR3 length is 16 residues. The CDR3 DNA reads TGTGCCAGCAGTTCCCGACTAGCGGGAGGTCCCGGGGAGCTGTTTTTT. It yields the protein CASSSRLAGGPGELFF.

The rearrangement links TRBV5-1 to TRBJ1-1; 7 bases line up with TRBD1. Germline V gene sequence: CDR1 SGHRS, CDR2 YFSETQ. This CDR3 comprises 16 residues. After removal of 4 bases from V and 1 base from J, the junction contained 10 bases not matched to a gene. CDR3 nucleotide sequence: TGCGCCAGCAGCCTAGACAGGGACCTCTCGAACACTGAAGCTTTCTTT. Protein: CASSLDRDLSNTEAFF.

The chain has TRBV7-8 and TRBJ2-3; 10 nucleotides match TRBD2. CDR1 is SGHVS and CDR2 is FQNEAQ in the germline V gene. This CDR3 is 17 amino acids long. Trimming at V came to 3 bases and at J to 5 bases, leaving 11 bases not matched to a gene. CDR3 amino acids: CASSFNLGTSVKDTQYF. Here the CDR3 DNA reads TGTGCCAGCAGCTTTAACCTCGGGACTAGCGTAAAAGATACGCAGTATTTT. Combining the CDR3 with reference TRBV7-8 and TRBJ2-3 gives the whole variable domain GAGVSQSPRYKVAKRGQDVALRCDPISGHVSLFWYQQALGQGPEFLTYFQNEAQLDKSGLPSDRFFAERPEGSVSTLKIQRTQQEDSAVYLCASSFNLGTSVKDTQYFGPGTRLTVL.

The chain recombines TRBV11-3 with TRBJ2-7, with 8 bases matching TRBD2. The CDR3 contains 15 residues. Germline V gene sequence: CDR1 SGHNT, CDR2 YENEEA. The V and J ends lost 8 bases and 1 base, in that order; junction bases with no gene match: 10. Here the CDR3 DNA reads TGTGCCAGCCCGAGGGGGGCTAGCGGGTCCTACGAGCAGTACTTC. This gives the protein CASPRGASGSYEQYF.

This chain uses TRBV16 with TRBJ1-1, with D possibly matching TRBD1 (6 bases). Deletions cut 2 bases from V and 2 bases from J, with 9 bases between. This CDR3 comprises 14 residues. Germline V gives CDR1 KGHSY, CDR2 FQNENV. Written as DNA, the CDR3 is TGTGCCAGCAGCCAACACAGGGTCAACACTGAAGCTTTCTTT. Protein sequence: CASSQHRVNTEAFF.

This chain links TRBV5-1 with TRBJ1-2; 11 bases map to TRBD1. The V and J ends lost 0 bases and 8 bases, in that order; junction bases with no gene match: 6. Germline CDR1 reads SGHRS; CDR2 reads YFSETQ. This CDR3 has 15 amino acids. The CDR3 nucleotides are TGCGCCAGCAGCTTGGAGATGGGACAGGGGGACGGCTACACCTTC. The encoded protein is CASSLEMGQGDGYTF.

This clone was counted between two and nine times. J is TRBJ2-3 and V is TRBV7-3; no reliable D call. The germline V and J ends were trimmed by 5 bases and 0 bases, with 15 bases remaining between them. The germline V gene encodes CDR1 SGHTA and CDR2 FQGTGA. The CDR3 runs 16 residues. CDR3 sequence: CASSPQAKPSTDTQYF. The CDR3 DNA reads TGTGCCAGCAGCCCCCAGGCAAAGCCTAGCACAGATACGCAGTATTTT.

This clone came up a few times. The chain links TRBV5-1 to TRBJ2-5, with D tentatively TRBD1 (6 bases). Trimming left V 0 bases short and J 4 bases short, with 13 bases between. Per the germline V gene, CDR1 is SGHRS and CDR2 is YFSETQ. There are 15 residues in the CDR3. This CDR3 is CASSLDRTARETQYF. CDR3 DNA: TGCGCCAGCAGCTTGGATCGGACAGCTAGAGAGACCCAGTACTTC.

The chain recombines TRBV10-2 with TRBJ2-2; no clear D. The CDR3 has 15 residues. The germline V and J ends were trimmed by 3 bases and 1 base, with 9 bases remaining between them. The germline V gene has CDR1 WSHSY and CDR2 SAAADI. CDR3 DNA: TGCGCCAGCAGTGACTGGTCAGGGAACACCGGGGAGCTGTTTTTT. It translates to CASSDWSGNTGELFF.

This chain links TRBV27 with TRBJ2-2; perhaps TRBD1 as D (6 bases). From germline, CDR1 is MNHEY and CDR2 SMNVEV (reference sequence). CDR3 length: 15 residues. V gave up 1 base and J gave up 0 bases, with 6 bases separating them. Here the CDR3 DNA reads TGTGCCAGCAGTTTATACAGGGCGAACACCGGGGAGCTGTTTTTT. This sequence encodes CASSLYRANTGELFF.

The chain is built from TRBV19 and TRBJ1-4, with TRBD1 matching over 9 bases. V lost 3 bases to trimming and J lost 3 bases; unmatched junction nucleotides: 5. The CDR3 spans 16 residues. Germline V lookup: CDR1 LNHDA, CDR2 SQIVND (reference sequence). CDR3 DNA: TGTGCCAGTAGTATTAGGTGGACAGGGGCTAATGAAAAACTGTTTTTT. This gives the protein CASSIRWTGANEKLFF.

The DNA of the CDR3 is TGTGCCAGCAGCTCCCCACAGGGGGCCCGAGTTTCCCTCCACTTT. It is translated as CASSSPQGARVSLHF. The gene calls are TRBV28 and TRBJ1-6; the match to TRBD1 covers 9 bases. Per germline, CDR1 MDHEN and CDR2 SYDVKM. With 6 bases clipped from V and 14 bases from J, the junction kept 14 bases outside the gene matches. This CDR3 has 15 residues.

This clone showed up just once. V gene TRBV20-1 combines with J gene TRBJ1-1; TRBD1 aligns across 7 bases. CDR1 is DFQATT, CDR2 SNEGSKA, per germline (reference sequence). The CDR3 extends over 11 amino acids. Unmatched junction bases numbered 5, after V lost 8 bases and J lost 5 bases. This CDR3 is CSPRGQTEAFF. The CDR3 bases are TGCAGTCCGAGGGGGCAGACTGAAGCTTTCTTT.

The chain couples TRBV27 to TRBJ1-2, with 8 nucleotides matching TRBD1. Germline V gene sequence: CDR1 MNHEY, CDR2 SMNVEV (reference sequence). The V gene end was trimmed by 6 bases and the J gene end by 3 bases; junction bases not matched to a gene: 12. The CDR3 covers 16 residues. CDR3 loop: CASRLVGQGADYGYTF. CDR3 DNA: TGTGCCAGCAGGTTGGTTGGGCAGGGGGCGGACTATGGCTACACCTTC.

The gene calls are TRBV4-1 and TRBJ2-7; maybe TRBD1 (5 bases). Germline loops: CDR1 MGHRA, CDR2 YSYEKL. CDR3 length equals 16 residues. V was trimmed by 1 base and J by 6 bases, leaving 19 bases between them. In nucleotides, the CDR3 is TGCGCCAGCAGCCAAGTTAGCAGGGAATGGGGTCGCGAGCAGTACTTC. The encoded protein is CASSQVSREWGREQYF.

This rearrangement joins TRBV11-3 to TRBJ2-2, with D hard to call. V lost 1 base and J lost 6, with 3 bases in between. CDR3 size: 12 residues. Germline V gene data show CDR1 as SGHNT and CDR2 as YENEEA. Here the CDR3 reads CASSLVAGELFF. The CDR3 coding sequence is TGTGCCAGCAGCTTAGTAGCCGGGGAGCTGTTTTTT.

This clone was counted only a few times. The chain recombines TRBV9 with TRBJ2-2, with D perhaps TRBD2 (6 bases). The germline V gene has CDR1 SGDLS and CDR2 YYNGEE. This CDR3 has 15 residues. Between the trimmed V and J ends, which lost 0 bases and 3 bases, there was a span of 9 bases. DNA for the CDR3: TGTGCCAGCAGCGTAGACGGGAGTTACACCGGGGAGCTGTTTTTT. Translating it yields CASSVDGSYTGELFF.

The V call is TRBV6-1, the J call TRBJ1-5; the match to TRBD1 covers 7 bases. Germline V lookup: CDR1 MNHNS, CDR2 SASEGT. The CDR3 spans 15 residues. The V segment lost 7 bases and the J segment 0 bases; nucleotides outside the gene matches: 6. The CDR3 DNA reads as TGTGCCAGCACCCGGGACAGAGATAGCAATCAGCCCCAGCATTTT. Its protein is CASTRDRDSNQPQHF.

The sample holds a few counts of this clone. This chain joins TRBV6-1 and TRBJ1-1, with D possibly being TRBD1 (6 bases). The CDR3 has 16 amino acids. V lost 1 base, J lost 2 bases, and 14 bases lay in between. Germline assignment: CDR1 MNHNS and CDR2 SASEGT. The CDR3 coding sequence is TGTGCCAGCAGTGAAGTAAGACAGGCCGACAACACTGAAGCTTTCTTT. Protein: CASSEVRQADNTEAFF.

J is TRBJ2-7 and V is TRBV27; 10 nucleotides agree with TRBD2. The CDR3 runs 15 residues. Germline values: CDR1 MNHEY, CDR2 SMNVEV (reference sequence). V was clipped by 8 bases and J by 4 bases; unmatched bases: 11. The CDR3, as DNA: TGTGCCAGCCGGAGCGGCCCTAGCGGGAGTTACGAGCAGTACTTC. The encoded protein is CASRSGPSGSYEQYF.

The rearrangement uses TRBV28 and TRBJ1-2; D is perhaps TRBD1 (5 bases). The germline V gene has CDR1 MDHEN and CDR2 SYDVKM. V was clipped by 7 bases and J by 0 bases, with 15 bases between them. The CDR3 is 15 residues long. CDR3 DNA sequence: TGTGCCAGCACGCAACCCGGGGGGGCTAACTATGGCTACACCTTC. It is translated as CASTQPGGANYGYTF.

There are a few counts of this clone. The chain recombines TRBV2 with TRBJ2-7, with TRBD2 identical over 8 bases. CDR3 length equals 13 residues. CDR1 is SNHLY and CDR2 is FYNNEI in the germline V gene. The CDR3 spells CRPGGTNSYEQYF. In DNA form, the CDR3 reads TGTCGGCCGGGGGGGACAAATTCCTACGAGCAGTACTTC.

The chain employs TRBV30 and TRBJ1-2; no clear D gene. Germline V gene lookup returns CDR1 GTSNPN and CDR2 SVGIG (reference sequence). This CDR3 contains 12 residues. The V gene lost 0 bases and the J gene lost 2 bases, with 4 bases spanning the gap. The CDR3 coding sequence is TGTGCCTGGAGTGTACAGAACTATGGCTACACCTTC. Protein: CAWSVQNYGYTF.